These 6 T cell receptor beta chains originate from one sample sequenced in a study of shared clonotypes between healthy human individuals (dated by TCRdb to about 2020). Receptor amplification or capture employed the immunoSEQ multiplex PCR assay. This immuneACCESS table, as held by TCRdb, lists in-frame sequences with V and J called but not all clones. Of the missing ones, under half trace to an unresolved V gene in checked studies; the others have no known cause. This sample holds 550,000 to 800,000 clones; around 67% were observed only once. More than 1.5% of the sample rests with the top ten. The material sequenced was memory CD4+ T cells sorted from blood. Interpreted using the paper, the cell subset or site label stands for: CD45RA-negative fraction. The source is a woman between 25 and 40 years old in good health.

V is TRBV27 and J is TRBJ1-2; a weak D match, TRBD1 (6 bases). The CDR3 is made up of 14 amino acids. Looked up from germline, CDR1 is MNHEY and CDR2 is SMNVEV (reference sequence). V shed 5 bases and J shed 8 bases, with 18 bases lying between them. CDR3 loop: CASSPGTLGEGYTF. Written as DNA, the CDR3 is TGTGCCAGCAGTCCAGGGACACTTGGGGAGGGCTACACCTTC.

The chain couples TRBV7-2 to TRBJ1-4; D perhaps matches TRBD1 (5 bases). Trimming removed 3 bases from V and 7 bases from J, with 12 bases in between. Germline CDR1 SGHTA, CDR2 FQGNSA. The CDR3 is 14 residues long. The CDR3 loop reads CASSFRGSTEKLFF. The CDR3 nucleotides are TGTGCCAGCAGCTTCCGGGGGTCGACTGAAAAACTGTTTTTT.

The chain links TRBV21-1 to TRBJ2-7; the table's D call of TRBD2 was not tested on the DNA. TRBV21-1 is noted as a pseudogene. The CDR3 length is 15 residues. CDR3 nucleotides: TGTGCCAGCAGGGAGCGACCCCCCGCTCATTACGAGCAGTACTTC. The encoded protein is CASRERPPAHYEQYF.

The V gene is TRBV29-1, the J gene TRBJ1-1; D is ambiguous. The CDR3 consists of 12 residues. Trimming removed 4 bases at V and 1 base at J, with 7 bases between. Per the germline V gene, CDR1 is SQVTM and CDR2 is ANQGSEA. The CDR3 protein is CSVGEGNTEAFF. The CDR3 DNA is TGCAGCGTTGGGGAGGGGAACACTGAAGCTTTCTTT.

This clone was detected once. The genes are TRBV6-1 and TRBJ1-2, with 7 bases lining up with TRBD1. The CDR3 has 16 residues. J lost 2 bases, V lost 4 bases, and 10 bases had no gene match. CDR1 and CDR2 from the germline V gene are MNHNS and SASEGT. Written as DNA, the CDR3 is TGTGCCAGCAGTGGCAACCTCGGGACAGAGAACTATGGCTACACCTTC. Translated: CASSGNLGTENYGYTF.

Details on this clone: With a much larger clone just one base away, this may be a read error. The sample has other DNA sequences that encode this CDR3 too. V is TRBV5-1 and J is TRBJ1-3, with TRBD1 as a possible D gene (5 bases). This CDR3 is built from 14 residues. Trimming took 3 bases from V and 1 from J, leaving 8 bases between them. Germline CDR1 and CDR2: SGHRS and YFSETQ. The CDR3 DNA is TGCGCCAGCAGCTCCGGGACTTCTGGAAACACCATATATTTT. This sequence encodes CASSSGTSGNTIYF. Drawing the rest from reference TRBV5-1 and TRBJ1-3, the complete variable domain is KAGVTQTPRYLIKTRGQQVTLSCSPISGHRSVSWYQQTPGQGLQFLFEYFSETQRNKGNFPGRFSGRQFSNSRSEMNVSTLELGDSALYLCASSSGTSGNTIYFGEGSWLTVV.